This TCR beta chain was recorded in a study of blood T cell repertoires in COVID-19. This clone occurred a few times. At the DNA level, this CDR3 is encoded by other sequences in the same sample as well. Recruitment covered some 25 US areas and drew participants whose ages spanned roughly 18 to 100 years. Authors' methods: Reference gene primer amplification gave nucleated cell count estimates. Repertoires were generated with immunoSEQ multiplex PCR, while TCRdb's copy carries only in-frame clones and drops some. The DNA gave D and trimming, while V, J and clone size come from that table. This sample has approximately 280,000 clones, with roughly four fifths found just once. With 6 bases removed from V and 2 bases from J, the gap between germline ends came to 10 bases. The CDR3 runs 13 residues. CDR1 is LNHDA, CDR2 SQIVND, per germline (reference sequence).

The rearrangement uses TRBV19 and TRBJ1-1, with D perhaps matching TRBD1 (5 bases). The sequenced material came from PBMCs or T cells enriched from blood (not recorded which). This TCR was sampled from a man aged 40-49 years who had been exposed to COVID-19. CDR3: CASSRGVNTEAFF. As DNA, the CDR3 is TGTGCCAGTAGCCGGGGGGTTAACACTGAAGCTTTCTTT.